The clone carrying this TCR beta chain was seen once. This sample was taken from a study of blood T cell repertoires in COVID-19. Study-level information: COVID-19 samples collected from the United States, Italy and Spain covered acute and convalescent phases. Sources were T cells, B-cell-depleted T cells, or PBMCs; the material itself was cDNA or gDNA.

In the original workflow: Estimation of nucleated cell counts relied on the amplification of reference gene primers. Libraries were prepared by immunoSEQ multiplex PCR; TCRdb keeps only in-frame clonotypes and omits some of them. The V and J calls and clone size are taken from that table; D and trimming were inferred from the DNA. The sample contains more than 65,000 clones, over 65% of which appear only once. This TCR was sampled from a human donor in a cohort sampled during active COVID-19. Sequenced material: peripheral blood.

DNA of the CDR3: TGCGCCAGCAGCCTCGAAAGGACTCCGGTGGAGACCCAGTACTTC. Translation gives CASSLERTPVETQYF. V gene TRBV5-1 combines with J gene TRBJ2-5, with D tentatively TRBD2 (5 bases). Germline assignment: CDR1 SGHRS and CDR2 YFSETQ. This CDR3 contains 15 residues. Trimming shortened V by 4 bases and J by 5 bases, and 18 bases separated the two germline ends.